These T cell receptor beta chains were read from a single sample in a study of identical twins. TCRdb re-called the 5' RACE reads with MiXCR, one entry per CDR3 protein. The sample has roughly 1.6 million distinct CDR3 sequences, 32% seen once. The sequenced material came from cord blood. The receptors stem from a newborn girl in good health. The CDR3 runs from the conserved cysteine through the conserved F or W. Fields, in order: clone size, D gene, V gene, J gene, CDR3 DNA, CDR3 protein. D genes are given only for firm matches. Only part of the rows carry a size: once, few, many, or a class if the clone is expanded.

abundance: few
d_gene: TRBD1
v_gene: TRBV6-5
j_gene: TRBJ1-5
CDR3nt: TGTGCCAGCAGTCCCCGACAGGGTGTCCAGCCCCAGCATTTT
CDR3aa: CASSPRQGVQPQHF

abundance: -
d_gene: TRBD2
v_gene: TRBV29-1
j_gene: TRBJ2-3
CDR3nt: TGCAGCGTTGTAGCTAGCGGGGGAAGAGATACGCAGTATTTT
CDR3aa: CSVVASGGRDTQYF

abundance: -
d_gene: TRBD2
v_gene: TRBV5-1
j_gene: TRBJ2-1
CDR3nt: TGCGCCGGCAGCAGACTAGCGGGAGACTACAATGAGCAGTTCTTC
CDR3aa: CAGSRLAGDYNEQFF

abundance: -
d_gene: -
v_gene: TRBV29-1
j_gene: TRBJ1-2
CDR3nt: TGCAGCGCCGCGACAGACGCAAACTATGGCTACACCTTC
CDR3aa: CSAATDANYGYTF

abundance: -
d_gene: -
v_gene: TRBV6-6
j_gene: TRBJ1-6
CDR3nt: TGTGCCAGCAGTTCTGGGGGCGCGGTGAATTCACCCCTCCACTTT
CDR3aa: CASSSGGAVNSPLHF

abundance: few
d_gene: TRBD1
v_gene: TRBV6-1
j_gene: TRBJ2-1
CDR3nt: TGTGCCAGCAGTAGACGAACAGGGGGCAATGAGCAGTTCTTC
CDR3aa: CASSRRTGGNEQFF

abundance: once
d_gene: TRBD1
v_gene: TRBV20-1
j_gene: TRBJ1-1
CDR3nt: TGCAGTGCTAGAGATTTCCCGAGGACAGGGGGGAACACTGAAGCTTTCTTT
CDR3aa: CSARDFPRTGGNTEAFF

abundance: -
d_gene: TRBD1
v_gene: TRBV6-5
j_gene: TRBJ2-6
CDR3nt: TGTGCCAGCAGTTACTCGAGGGGTCCAGGGGGTCTTTTCTCTGGGGCCAACGTCCTGACTTTC
CDR3aa: CASSYSRGPGGLFSGANVLTF

abundance: -
d_gene: -
v_gene: TRBV27
j_gene: TRBJ1-5
CDR3nt: TGTGCCAGCAGTGTCGACAGGATAAATCAGCCCCAGCATTTT
CDR3aa: CASSVDRINQPQHF

abundance: -
d_gene: -
v_gene: TRBV14
j_gene: TRBJ1-1
CDR3nt: -
CDR3aa: CASSQGGEQFFGPGNEAFF

abundance: few
d_gene: TRBD2
v_gene: TRBV20-1
j_gene: TRBJ2-3
CDR3nt: TGCAGTGCTAGAGATAGCGGGAGTTATACGCAGTATTTT
CDR3aa: CSARDSGSYTQYF

abundance: -
d_gene: -
v_gene: TRBV18
j_gene: TRBJ2-6
CDR3nt: TGTGCCAGCTCACCGCCCCCAATCTTCACTGGGGCCAACGTCCTGACTTTC
CDR3aa: CASSPPPIFTGANVLTF

abundance: many
d_gene: TRBD2
v_gene: TRBV12-3/TRBV12-4
j_gene: TRBJ2-7
CDR3nt: TGTGCCAGCGAGCGTCTAGCGGTCCTCTCCTACGAGCAGTACTTC
CDR3aa: CASERLAVLSYEQYF

abundance: few
d_gene: TRBD2
v_gene: TRBV6-6
j_gene: TRBJ2-4
CDR3nt: TGTGCCAGCAGTTACTCCGGTAGCGGGGAGCCAAACATTCAGTACTTC
CDR3aa: CASSYSGSGEPNIQYF

abundance: few
d_gene: -
v_gene: TRBV18
j_gene: TRBJ2-1
CDR3nt: TGTGCCAGCTCACCAAGATCGTCGGGGGCCGATGAGCAGTTCTTC
CDR3aa: CASSPRSSGADEQFF

abundance: many
d_gene: TRBD1
v_gene: TRBV10-3
j_gene: TRBJ1-2
CDR3nt: TGTGCCATCAGTGAGGGACAGGGGTATGGCTACACCTTC
CDR3aa: CAISEGQGYGYTF

abundance: few
d_gene: -
v_gene: TRBV4-1
j_gene: TRBJ1-2
CDR3nt: TGCGCCAGCAGCCAAGATCGGATCTACACCTTC
CDR3aa: CASSQDRIYTF

abundance: -
d_gene: TRBD2
v_gene: TRBV5-1
j_gene: TRBJ2-1
CDR3nt: TGCGCCAGCAGCTTGGGACTAGCGGGAGTGCCTACAATCGATGAGCAGTTCTTC
CDR3aa: CASSLGLAGVPTIDEQFF

abundance: -
d_gene: -
v_gene: TRBV14
j_gene: TRBJ2-7
CDR3nt: TGTGCCAGCAGCCAAAGTGCCCACGAGCAGTACTTC
CDR3aa: CASSQSAHEQYF

abundance: -
d_gene: TRBD2
v_gene: TRBV20-1
j_gene: TRBJ2-5
CDR3nt: TGCAGTGCTAGACCGCTAGCGGGGAGAGAGACCCAGTACTTC
CDR3aa: CSARPLAGRETQYF

abundance: few
d_gene: -
v_gene: TRBV9
j_gene: TRBJ2-1
CDR3nt: TGTGCCAGCAGCCCCGGGCCCCCCGGGAATGAGCAGTTCTTC
CDR3aa: CASSPGPPGNEQFF

abundance: -
d_gene: -
v_gene: TRBV19
j_gene: TRBJ2-2
CDR3nt: TGTGCCAGTAGTATGGGGCGCGCGAACACCGGGGAGCTGTTTTTT
CDR3aa: CASSMGRANTGELFF

abundance: -
d_gene: TRBD2
v_gene: TRBV20-1
j_gene: TRBJ2-3
CDR3nt: TGCAGTGCTGCCCGGGGGGGGGATACGCAGTATTTT
CDR3aa: CSAARGGDTQYF

abundance: few
d_gene: -
v_gene: TRBV28
j_gene: TRBJ1-6
CDR3nt: TGTGCCAGCAGTTTTTTGAGCTCCTATAATTCACCCCTCCACTTT
CDR3aa: CASSFLSSYNSPLHF

abundance: -
d_gene: -
v_gene: TRBV28
j_gene: TRBJ2-7
CDR3nt: TGTGCCGGCAGCCTGGGGGGGGCGGACCTCCACGAGCAGTACTTC
CDR3aa: CAGSLGGADLHEQYF

abundance: few
d_gene: TRBD1
v_gene: TRBV7-9
j_gene: TRBJ1-2
CDR3nt: TGTGCCAGCAGCTTAAGCGGGACAGGGGCGGACTATGGCTACACCTTC
CDR3aa: CASSLSGTGADYGYTF

abundance: few
d_gene: -
v_gene: TRBV10-3
j_gene: TRBJ2-3
CDR3nt: TGTGCCATCATGGCCTTTTTACCCGGGGAACGTGGCACAGATACGCAGTATTTT
CDR3aa: CAIMAFLPGERGTDTQYF

abundance: few
d_gene: TRBD2
v_gene: TRBV12-3/TRBV12-4
j_gene: TRBJ2-1
CDR3nt: TGTGCCAGCAGTTTAGTCCCCCTACTAGCGGCCCTTGGGCGGGAGTCCTACAATGAGCAGTTCTTC
CDR3aa: CASSLVPLLAALGRESYNEQFF

abundance: many
d_gene: TRBD2
v_gene: TRBV28
j_gene: TRBJ2-7
CDR3nt: TGTGCCAGCAGTTTAGGGAGATACCTCCCAGAAGCGGGAGAGTCTTACGAGCAGTACTTC
CDR3aa: CASSLGRYLPEAGESYEQYF

abundance: -
d_gene: TRBD1
v_gene: TRBV20-1
j_gene: TRBJ1-2
CDR3nt: TGCAGTGCTAGTGGGTTAACCGAAGACAGGGGCCACACCTTC
CDR3aa: CSASGLTEDRGHTF

abundance: -
d_gene: -
v_gene: TRBV4-2
j_gene: TRBJ2-7
CDR3nt: TGTGCCAGCAGCCAAGGGTCTTGGGCTAGTATCGCCGAGCAGTACTTC
CDR3aa: CASSQGSWASIAEQYF

abundance: few
d_gene: -
v_gene: TRBV5-4
j_gene: TRBJ2-3
CDR3nt: TGTGCCAGCAGCTTGTTGGGAGCGGGTCCCACAGATACGCAGTATTTT
CDR3aa: CASSLLGAGPTDTQYF

abundance: few
d_gene: TRBD1
v_gene: TRBV10-3
j_gene: TRBJ2-5
CDR3nt: TGTGCCATCAGAACGGACAGGTTGGGGGAGACCCAGTACTTC
CDR3aa: CAIRTDRLGETQYF

abundance: few
d_gene: TRBD2
v_gene: TRBV4-1
j_gene: TRBJ2-3
CDR3nt: TGCGCCAGCAGCCAAGCGTCGACTAGCGGGGGAACCACAGATACGCAGTATTTT
CDR3aa: CASSQASTSGGTTDTQYF

abundance: -
d_gene: -
v_gene: TRBV20-1
j_gene: TRBJ1-5
CDR3nt: TGCAGTGCTAGGGGGGCGCGGCAGCTCAATCAGCCCCAGCATTTT
CDR3aa: CSARGARQLNQPQHF

abundance: -
d_gene: -
v_gene: TRBV6-5
j_gene: TRBJ1-1
CDR3nt: TGTGCCAGCAGTCGACGGTCCGGGACGAACACTGAAGCTTTCTTT
CDR3aa: CASSRRSGTNTEAFF

abundance: -
d_gene: -
v_gene: TRBV12-3/TRBV12-4
j_gene: TRBJ2-3
CDR3nt: TGTGCCAGCAGTTTAATCACGGGCACAGATACGCAGTATTTT
CDR3aa: CASSLITGTDTQYF

abundance: few
d_gene: -
v_gene: TRBV28
j_gene: TRBJ1-5
CDR3nt: TGTGCCAGCAGTTTTGGGAGAAGAGGTAGCAATCAGCCCCAGCATTTT
CDR3aa: CASSFGRRGSNQPQHF

abundance: -
d_gene: TRBD2
v_gene: TRBV6-1
j_gene: TRBJ2-3
CDR3nt: TGTGCCAGCACCGGGGGGGCACGAGATACGCAGTATTTT
CDR3aa: CASTGGARDTQYF

abundance: -
d_gene: -
v_gene: TRBV25-1
j_gene: TRBJ2-7
CDR3nt: TGTGCCAGCAAGGACACCAACTCCTACGAGCAGTACTTC
CDR3aa: CASKDTNSYEQYF

abundance: -
d_gene: -
v_gene: TRBV4-1
j_gene: TRBJ2-1
CDR3nt: TGCGCCAGCAGCCAAGCTGATAGGGTGCCCTACAATGAGCAGTTCTTC
CDR3aa: CASSQADRVPYNEQFF

abundance: few
d_gene: -
v_gene: TRBV7-9
j_gene: TRBJ2-7
CDR3nt: TGTGCCAGCAGCTTAACCGGGACCCACGAGCAGTACTTC
CDR3aa: CASSLTGTHEQYF

abundance: -
d_gene: TRBD1
v_gene: TRBV19
j_gene: TRBJ1-1
CDR3nt: TGTGCCAGTAGTCCCGACAGGGGGCTCGCTGAAGCTTTCTTT
CDR3aa: CASSPDRGLAEAFF

abundance: few
d_gene: -
v_gene: TRBV10-3
j_gene: TRBJ1-4
CDR3nt: TGTGCCATCAGTGAAGGTCCTAATGAAAAACTGTTTTTT
CDR3aa: CAISEGPNEKLFF

abundance: few
d_gene: -
v_gene: TRBV6-5
j_gene: TRBJ2-7
CDR3nt: TGTGCCAGCAGTTACTCGAAATGGGGGAACGAGCAGTACTTC
CDR3aa: CASSYSKWGNEQYF

abundance: few
d_gene: TRBD2
v_gene: TRBV7-2
j_gene: TRBJ2-3
CDR3nt: TGTGCCAGCAGCAGTTCGGGACTAGCGGGGCGCACAGATACGCAGTATTTT
CDR3aa: CASSSSGLAGRTDTQYF

abundance: -
d_gene: TRBD1
v_gene: TRBV7-9
j_gene: TRBJ1-3
CDR3nt: TGTGCCAGCAGCCCCCGTTTCGGGACAGGGAGGAACACCATATATTTT
CDR3aa: CASSPRFGTGRNTIYF

abundance: many
d_gene: -
v_gene: TRBV29-1
j_gene: TRBJ2-3
CDR3nt: TGCAGCGTTGATACGCGGATCACAGATACGCAGTATTTT
CDR3aa: CSVDTRITDTQYF

abundance: -
d_gene: -
v_gene: TRBV27
j_gene: TRBJ1-2
CDR3nt: TGTGCCAGCAGTGTCCGGGGTAGCCCCTTAGACGGCTACACCTTC
CDR3aa: CASSVRGSPLDGYTF

abundance: few
d_gene: -
v_gene: TRBV6-2/TRBV6-3
j_gene: TRBJ2-1
CDR3nt: TGTGCCAGCAGTTACTCGCCCCCTTCGGGACGCGGTAGCAGTTTCTCCTACAATGAGCAGTTCTTC
CDR3aa: CASSYSPPSGRGSSFSYNEQFF